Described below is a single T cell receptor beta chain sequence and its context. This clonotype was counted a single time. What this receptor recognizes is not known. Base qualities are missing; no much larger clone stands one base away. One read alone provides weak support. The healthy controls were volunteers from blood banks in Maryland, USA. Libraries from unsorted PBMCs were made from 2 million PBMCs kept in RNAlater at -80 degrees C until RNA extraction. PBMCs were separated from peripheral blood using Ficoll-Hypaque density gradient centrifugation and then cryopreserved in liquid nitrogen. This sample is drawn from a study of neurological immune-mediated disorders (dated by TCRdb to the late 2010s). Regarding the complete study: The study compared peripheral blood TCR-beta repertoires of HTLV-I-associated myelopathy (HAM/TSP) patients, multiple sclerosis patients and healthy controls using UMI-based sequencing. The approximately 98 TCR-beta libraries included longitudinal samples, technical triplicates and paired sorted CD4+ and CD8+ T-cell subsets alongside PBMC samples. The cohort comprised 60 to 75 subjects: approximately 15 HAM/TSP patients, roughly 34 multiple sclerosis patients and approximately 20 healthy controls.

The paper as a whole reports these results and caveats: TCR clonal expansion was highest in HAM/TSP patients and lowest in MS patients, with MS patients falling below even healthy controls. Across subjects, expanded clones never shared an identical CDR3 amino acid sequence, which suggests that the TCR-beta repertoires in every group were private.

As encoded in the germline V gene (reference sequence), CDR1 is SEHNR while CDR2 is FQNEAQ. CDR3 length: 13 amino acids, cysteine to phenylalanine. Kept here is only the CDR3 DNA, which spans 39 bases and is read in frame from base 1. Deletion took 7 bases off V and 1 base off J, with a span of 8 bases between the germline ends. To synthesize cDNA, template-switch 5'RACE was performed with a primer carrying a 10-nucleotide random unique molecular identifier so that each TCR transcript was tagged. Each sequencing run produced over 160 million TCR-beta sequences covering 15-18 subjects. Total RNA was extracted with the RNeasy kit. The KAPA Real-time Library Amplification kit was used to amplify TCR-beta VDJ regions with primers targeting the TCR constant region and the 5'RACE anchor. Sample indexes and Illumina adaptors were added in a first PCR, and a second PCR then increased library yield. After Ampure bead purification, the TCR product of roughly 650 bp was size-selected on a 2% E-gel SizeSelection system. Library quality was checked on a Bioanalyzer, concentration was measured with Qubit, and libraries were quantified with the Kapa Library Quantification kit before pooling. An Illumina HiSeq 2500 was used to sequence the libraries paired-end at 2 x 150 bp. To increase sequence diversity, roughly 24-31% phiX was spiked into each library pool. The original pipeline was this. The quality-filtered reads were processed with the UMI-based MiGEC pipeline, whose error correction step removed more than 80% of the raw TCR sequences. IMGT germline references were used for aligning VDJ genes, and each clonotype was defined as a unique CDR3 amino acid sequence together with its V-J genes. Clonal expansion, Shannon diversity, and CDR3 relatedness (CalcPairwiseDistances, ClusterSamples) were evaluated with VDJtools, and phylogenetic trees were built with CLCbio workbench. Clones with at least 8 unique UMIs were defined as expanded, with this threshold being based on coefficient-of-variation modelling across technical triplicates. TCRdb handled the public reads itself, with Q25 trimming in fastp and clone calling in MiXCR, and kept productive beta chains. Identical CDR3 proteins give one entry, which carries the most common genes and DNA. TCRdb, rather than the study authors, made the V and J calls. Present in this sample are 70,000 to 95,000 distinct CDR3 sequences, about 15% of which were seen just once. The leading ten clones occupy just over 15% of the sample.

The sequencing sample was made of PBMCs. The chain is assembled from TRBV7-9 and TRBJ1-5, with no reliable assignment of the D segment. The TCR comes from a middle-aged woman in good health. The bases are TGTGCCAGCATCTCCGGGAGCAATCAGCCCCAGCATTTT. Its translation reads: CASISGSNQPQHF.